A selection of T cell receptor beta chains follows, all from one sample in a study of vaccination and CD4 T cells after COVID-19. Each CDR3 protein gets one entry after TCRdb re-called the PCR reads with MiXCR. The sample includes some 22,000 distinct CDR3 sequences, around two thirds of them seen just once. No cognate antigen is known for these TCRs. The sample here was CD4+ T cells from blood, cultured in vitro, taken before SARS-CoV-2 vaccination. The source of these receptors is a human donor who received a COVID-19 vaccine. The CDR3 runs from the conserved cysteine through the conserved F or W. D genes are given only for firm matches. Part of the rows lack a size; the others show once, few, many or a class for expanded clones.

TRBJ1-2,.,TRBD1,TRBV20-1,TGCAGTGCGGACACCGGGACAGGAGTCTATGGCTACACCTTC,CSADTGTGVYGYTF
TRBJ1-2,.,.,TRBV7-8,TGTGCCAGCAGCCCCAACGGTGGAGGCGGCTACACCTTC,CASSPNGGGGYTF
TRBJ1-4,few,.,TRBV6-1,TGTGCCAGCAGAGTGACTGTCGAAACGGAAAAACTGTTTTTT,CASRVTVETEKLFF
TRBJ2-7,.,TRBD1,TRBV6-1,TGTGCCAGCACTGGACAGGTGGTGTCCTACGAGCAGTACTTC,CASTGQVVSYEQYF
TRBJ2-1,once,TRBD2,TRBV7-6,TGTGCCAGCAGCACCCAGCGGGGGGTTAGGTTCTTC,CASSTQRGVRFF
TRBJ2-4,few,.,TRBV7-8,TGTGCCAGCAGCTCCGAGGGGCACGGCATTCAGTACTTC,CASSSEGHGIQYF
TRBJ2-1,once,.,TRBV7-7,TGTGCCAGCAGCCGAGGACAGAACAATGAGCAGCTCTTC,CASSRGQNNEQLF
TRBJ2-7,.,.,TRBV12-3/TRBV12-4,TGTGCCAGCAGTCTAGACCGGGACATATCCTACGAGCAGTACTTC,CASSLDRDISYEQYF
TRBJ1-1,.,.,TRBV25-1,TGTGCCAGCGCGGAGAGACAGGATACTGAAGCTTTCTTT,CASAERQDTEAFF
TRBJ1-2,few,.,TRBV6-1,TGTGCCAGCAGACCAACCGGGGATAACTATGGCTACACCTTC,CASRPTGDNYGYTF
TRBJ2-7,medium-sized,.,TRBV6-2/TRBV6-3,TGTGCCAGCAGTCCGACGGTTTCCTACGAGCAGTACTTC,CASSPTVSYEQYF
TRBJ1-1,large,.,TRBV19,TGTGCCAGTAGACATGAGCCAGGGGTCGGGACTGAAGCTTTCTTT,CASRHEPGVGTEAFF
TRBJ1-2,.,TRBD1,TRBV7-9,TGTGCCAGCAGCTTAGGAGGGGGCCTGCGCTATGGCTACACCTTC,CASSLGGGLRYGYTF
TRBJ2-3,few,TRBD2,TRBV11-2,TGTGCCAGCAGCCCCAGAAGGGGGGTTAGCGGGGTTACAGATACGCAGTATTTT,CASSPRRGVSGVTDTQYF
TRBJ1-1,.,.,TRBV5-1,TGCGTCTCCCGGGGGGATTCTACTGAAGCTTTCTTT,CVSRGDSTEAFF
TRBJ1-6,few,.,TRBV10-3,TGTGCCATCAGTATAGGACAGAATTCACCCCTCCACTTT,CAISIGQNSPLHF
TRBJ2-3,.,TRBD1,TRBV10-3,TGTGCCATCAGCGAGGGACAGGGCACAGATACGCAGTATTTT,CAISEGQGTDTQYF
TRBJ1-1,.,.,TRBV24-1,TGTGCCACCAGCACAGCTACGAACACTGAAGCTTTCTTT,CATSTATNTEAFF
TRBJ1-2,.,.,TRBV7-2,TGTGCCAGCAGCTTAGATGGTGGGATAGGCATGGCGTTCAACTATGGCTACACCTTC,CASSLDGGIGMAFNYGYTF
TRBJ1-2,.,.,TRBV6-1,TGTGCCAGCAGACCGGGGGTGGGGTATGGCTACACCTTC,CASRPGVGYGYTF
TRBJ2-5,few,TRBD2,TRBV15,TGTGCCACCAGCAGAGATCCTAGCGGGGAAGAGACCCAGTACTTC,CATSRDPSGEETQYF
TRBJ1-3,.,.,TRBV6-1,TGTGCCAGCAGGCCCGCAGGGGCCTCTGGAAACACCATATATTTT,CASRPAGASGNTIYF
TRBJ1-5,.,TRBD1,TRBV12-3/TRBV12-4,TGTGCCAGCAGGAACCAGGGGGAGGGTCAGCCCCAGCATTTT,CASRNQGEGQPQHF
TRBJ2-2,.,.,TRBV19,TGTGCCAGTAGTATTGGCAGGAACACCGGGGAGCTGTTTTTT,CASSIGRNTGELFF
TRBJ2-5,few,.,TRBV6-5,TGTGCCAGCAGTTACTCTTATTCAACCAGAAAAGAGACCCAGTACTTC,CASSYSYSTRKETQYF
TRBJ2-3,.,.,TRBV21-1,TGTGCCAGCATTCCCCGGGACAGGGCTTCGGAGGTGGAGCGGGGGGGTCTTTCAGATACGCAGTATTTT,CASIPRDRASEVERGGLSDTQYF
TRBJ2-7,.,TRBD1,TRBV6-1,TGTGCCAGCAGAGCACAGGGGGCCTACGAGCAGTACTTC,CASRAQGAYEQYF
TRBJ1-1,.,.,TRBV20-1,TGCAGTGCTCTTCCGGGACGGAACACTGAAGCTTTCTTT,CSALPGRNTEAFF
TRBJ2-5,few,.,TRBV24-1,TGTGCCACCAGTGATTTGCCGCGGGACACAGAGACCCAGTACTTC,CATSDLPRDTETQYF